The sequence of this TCR beta chain was determined in a study of cytomegalovirus exposure and HLA in healthy donors. Unmatched junction bases numbered 6, after V lost 2 bases and J lost 0 bases. The CDR3 has 16 amino acids. CDR1 is ENHRY, CDR2 SYGVKD, per germline. PCR amplification relied on 60 Vbeta primers (plus 13 Jbeta primers). Profiled with immunoSEQ multiplex PCR; TCRdb holds only in-frame clones, not every one. This table holds about 120,000 clones, 80% to 90% found once. The source of this sequence is a woman in her forties in good health and CMV-seropositive. Sequenced material: PBMCs. The chain uses TRBV10-3 and TRBJ1-2, with TRBD1 matching over 7 bases. The CDR3 loop is CAISEIKTGANYGYTF. For the CDR3, the DNA is TGTGCCATCAGTGAGATCAAAACAGGGGCTAACTATGGCTACACCTTC.